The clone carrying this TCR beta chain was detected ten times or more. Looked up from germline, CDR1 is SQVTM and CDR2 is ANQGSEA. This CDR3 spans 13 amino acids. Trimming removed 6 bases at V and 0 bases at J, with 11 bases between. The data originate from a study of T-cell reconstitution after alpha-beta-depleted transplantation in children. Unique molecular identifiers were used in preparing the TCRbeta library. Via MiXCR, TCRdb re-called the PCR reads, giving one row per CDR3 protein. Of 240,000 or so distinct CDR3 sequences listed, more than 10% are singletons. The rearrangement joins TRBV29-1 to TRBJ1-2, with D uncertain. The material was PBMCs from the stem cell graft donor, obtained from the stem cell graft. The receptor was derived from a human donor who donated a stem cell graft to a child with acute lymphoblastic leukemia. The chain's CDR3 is CSVDFNTNYGYTF. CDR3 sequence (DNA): TGCAGCGTCGATTTCAATACTAACTATGGCTACACCTTC.